These 13 T cell receptor beta chains share one sample of origin, sequenced in a study of blood T cell repertoires in COVID-19. Here immunoSEQ multiplex PCR was the method, and the copy in TCRdb shows in-frame clones only, minus some. The sample has 130,000 or so clones; less than 90% are singletons. What was sequenced was PBMCs or T cells enriched from blood (not recorded which). Receptor source: a man aged 30 to 39 who had recovered from COVID-19.

The V call is TRBV6-1, the J call TRBJ1-5, with 9 nucleotides matching TRBD1. CDR1 and CDR2 from the germline V gene are MNHNS and SASEGT. CDR3 size: 17 residues. The V and J ends lost 3 bases and 1 base, in that order; junction bases with no gene match: 7. CDR3 sequence: CASSEGTGPASNQPQHF. The CDR3 coding sequence is TGTGCCAGCAGTGAGGGGACAGGGCCGGCGAGCAATCAGCCCCAGCATTTT.

The chain is built from TRBV27 and TRBJ2-3, with D possibly being TRBD1 (6 bases). This CDR3 contains 13 residues. Trimming pared 11 bases from V and 1 base from J, leaving 13 bases between. Germline V gene data show CDR1 as MNHEY and CDR2 as SMNVEV (reference sequence). The CDR3: CASRGGGTDTQYF. The CDR3 DNA reads as TGTGCCTCACGTGGGGGCGGCACAGATACGCAGTATTTT.

V gene TRBV6-6 combines with J gene TRBJ1-1; D not resolved. CDR1 MNHNY and CDR2 SVGAGI come from the germline V gene (reference sequence). The CDR3 sequence is 12 residues long. The V and J ends lost 6 bases and 1 base respectively, with 6 bases between them. Here the CDR3 reads CASSLANTEAFF. The DNA for the CDR3 is TGTGCCAGCAGCCTGGCGAACACTGAAGCTTTCTTT.

The chain carries TRBV3-1 (or the pseudogene TRBV3-2) and TRBJ1-1, with TRBD1 identical over 7 bases. The V gene end was trimmed by 4 bases and the J gene end by 1 base; junction bases not matched to a gene: 9. The CDR3 length is 16 residues. CDR1 and CDR2 (germline): LGHDT, YNNKEL (reference sequence). For the CDR3, the DNA is TGTGCCAGCAGCCGGAACATGGGACAGCCGAACACTGAAGCTTTCTTT. Residues: CASSRNMGQPNTEAFF.

This chain links TRBV6-5 with TRBJ2-7, with a tentative D call TRBD2 (6 bases). Per germline, CDR1 MNHEY and CDR2 SVGAGI. This CDR3 region has 15 residues. V lost 4 bases to trimming and J lost 1 base, with 14 bases between them. The DNA of the CDR3 is TGTGCCAGCAGTTTGGGGGGAGTGGGATCCTACGAGCAGTACTTC. As protein: CASSLGGVGSYEQYF.

The chain joins TRBV11-2 to TRBJ2-7; D is possibly TRBD2 (6 bases). The CDR3 is 14 amino acids. V lost 3 bases and J lost 2, with 11 bases in between. Germline-derived CDR1 and CDR2 are SGHAT and FQNNGV. The CDR3 sequence is CASSFRRAAYEQYF. The CDR3, as DNA: TGTGCCAGCAGCTTCCGGAGGGCGGCCTACGAGCAGTACTTC.

This chain connects TRBV12-5 to TRBJ2-3; D ambiguous. V was pared by 2 bases and J by 4 bases, with 13 bases between. The CDR3 totals 15 residues. Germline assignment: CDR1 LGHNT and CDR2 FRNRAP. CDR3 nucleotides: TGTGCTAGTGGTTTGAGCCTATCAGGCGCAGATACGCAGTATTTT. It is translated as CASGLSLSGADTQYF.

This clone was recorded only once. This chain uses TRBV4-1 with TRBJ1-2, with D possibly being TRBD1 (6 bases). This CDR3 has 14 amino acids. Germline V gene lookup returns CDR1 MGHRA and CDR2 YSYEKL. Trimming stripped 2 bases from V and 4 bases from J, with 11 bases between. The CDR3 coding sequence is TGCGCCAGCAGCCAAACAAACAGGGTCTATGGCTACACCTTC. It specifies CASSQTNRVYGYTF.

The chain employs TRBV5-8 and TRBJ2-3; the match to TRBD2 covers 14 bases. This CDR3 has 18 residues. Germline V gene data show CDR1 as SGHTS and CDR2 as YDEGEE. Trimming at V came to 3 bases and at J to 0 bases, leaving 6 bases not matched to a gene. CDR3: CASSSGLAGGPSTDTQYF. The CDR3 DNA sequence: TGTGCCAGCAGCTCCGGACTAGCGGGGGGACCTAGCACAGATACGCAGTATTTT.

This clone was found a few times. The gene calls are TRBV7-9 and TRBJ1-3; a weak D match, TRBD1 (6 bases). Trimming shortened V by 0 bases and J by 4 bases, and 10 bases separated the two germline ends. This CDR3 comprises 15 residues. Germline loops: CDR1 SEHNR, CDR2 FQNEAQ (reference sequence). The CDR3 sequence: CASSLAETGGNTIYF. CDR3 DNA sequence: TGTGCCAGCAGCTTAGCGGAAACAGGGGGAAACACCATATATTTT.

This clone was detected only once. The chain uses TRBV27 and TRBJ2-3; possibly TRBD2 for D (6 bases). The CDR3 sequence is 13 residues long. The V end lost 3 bases, the J end lost 4 bases, and 8 bases lay between the germline ends. Germline-derived CDR1 and CDR2 are MNHEY and SMNVEV (reference sequence). This CDR3 reads CASSFWGADTQYF. The CDR3 nucleotides read TGTGCCAGCAGTTTTTGGGGGGCAGATACGCAGTATTTT.

This clone was observed once. V usage is TRBV7-9 and J usage is TRBJ1-1; 7 nucleotides line up with TRBD1. After removal of 3 bases from V and 2 bases from J, the junction contained 6 bases not matched to a gene. Germline assignment: CDR1 SEHNR and CDR2 FQNEAQ (reference sequence). The CDR3 is 15 amino acids. CDR3 sequence reads: CASSFPTGVNTEAFF. The CDR3 DNA reads TGTGCCAGCAGCTTCCCCACAGGGGTTAACACTGAAGCTTTCTTT.

The rearrangement uses TRBV11-2 and TRBJ2-2; no reliable D call. V was shortened by 4 bases and J by 6 bases, with 9 bases between the two germline ends. Germline loops: CDR1 SGHAT, CDR2 FQNNGV. This CDR3 contains 13 residues. The CDR3 bases are TGTGCCAGCAGCTCCGACTGGGCCGGGGAGCTGTTTTTT. Amino acids: CASSSDWAGELFF.